This record concerns one T cell receptor (beta chain) sequence. The sample comes from a study of OX40 agonist ivuxolimab in advanced cancers. Sequencing used immunoSEQ multiplex PCR; TCRdb keeps in-frame clones, though not all of them. The table shows some 50,000 clones, with around nine tenths occurring only once. The ends were cut back, 4 bases at V and 3 bases at J, with 19 bases in the middle. The CDR3 consists of 16 residues. Germline loops: CDR1 SNHLY, CDR2 FYNNEI. The source of this sequence is an adult with an advanced solid tumor such as melanoma, head and neck, liver or kidney cancer. This chain uses TRBV2 with TRBJ2-7; perhaps TRBD1 as D (6 bases). Here the sequenced sample was CD4+ or CD8+ T cells sorted from blood, taken in a trial of the OX40 agonist ivuxolimab. CDR3 sequence (DNA): TGTGCCAGCAGTGGAGGGGGTTGGAGTCAGGACTACGAGCAGTACTTC. It is translated as CASSGGGWSQDYEQYF.